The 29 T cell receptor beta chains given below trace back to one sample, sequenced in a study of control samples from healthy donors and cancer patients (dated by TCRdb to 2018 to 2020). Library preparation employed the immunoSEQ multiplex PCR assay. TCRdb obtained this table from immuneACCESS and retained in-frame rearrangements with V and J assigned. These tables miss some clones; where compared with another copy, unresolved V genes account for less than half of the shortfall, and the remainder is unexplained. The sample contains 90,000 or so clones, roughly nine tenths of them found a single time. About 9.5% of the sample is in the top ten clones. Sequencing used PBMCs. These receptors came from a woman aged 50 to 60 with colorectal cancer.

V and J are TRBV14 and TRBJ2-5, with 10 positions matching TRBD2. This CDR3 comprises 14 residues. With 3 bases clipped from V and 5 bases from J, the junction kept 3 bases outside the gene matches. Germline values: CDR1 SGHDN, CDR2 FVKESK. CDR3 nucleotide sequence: TGTGCCAGCAGCCATCAGCGGGGGGGGGAGACCCAGTACTTC. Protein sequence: CASSHQRGGETQYF.

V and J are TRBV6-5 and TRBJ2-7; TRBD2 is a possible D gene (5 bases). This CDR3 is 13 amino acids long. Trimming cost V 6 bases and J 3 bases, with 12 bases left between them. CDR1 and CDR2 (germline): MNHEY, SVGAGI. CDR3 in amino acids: CASRIGIHYEQYV. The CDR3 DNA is TGTGCCAGCAGAATCGGGATACACTACGAGCAGTACGTC.

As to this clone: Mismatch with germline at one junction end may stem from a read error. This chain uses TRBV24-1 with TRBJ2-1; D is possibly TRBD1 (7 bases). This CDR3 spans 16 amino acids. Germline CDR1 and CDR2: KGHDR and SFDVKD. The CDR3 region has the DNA TGTGCCGCCAGTGATTTGGGGCAGGGGGGAAACAATGAGCAGTTCTTC. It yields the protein CAASDLGQGGNNEQFF.

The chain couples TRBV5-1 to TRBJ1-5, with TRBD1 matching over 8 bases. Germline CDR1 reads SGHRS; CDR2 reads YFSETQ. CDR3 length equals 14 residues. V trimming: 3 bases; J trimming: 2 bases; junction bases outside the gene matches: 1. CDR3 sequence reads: CASSSTGGNQPQHF. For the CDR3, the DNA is TGCGCCAGCAGCTCGACAGGGGGCAATCAGCCCCAGCATTTT.

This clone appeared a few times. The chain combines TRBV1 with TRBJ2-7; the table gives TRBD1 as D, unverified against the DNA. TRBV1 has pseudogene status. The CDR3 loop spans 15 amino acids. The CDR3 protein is CTSSQGQGDFREQYV. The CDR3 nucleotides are TGCACCAGCAGCCAGGGACAGGGAGACTTTCGCGAGCAGTACGTC.

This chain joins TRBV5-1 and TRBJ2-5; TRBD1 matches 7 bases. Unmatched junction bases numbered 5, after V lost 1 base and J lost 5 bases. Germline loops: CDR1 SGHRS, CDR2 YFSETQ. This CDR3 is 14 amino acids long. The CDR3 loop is CASSLQTGSETQYF. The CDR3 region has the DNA TGCGCCAGCAGCTTGCAGACAGGGTCGGAGACCCAGTACTTC.

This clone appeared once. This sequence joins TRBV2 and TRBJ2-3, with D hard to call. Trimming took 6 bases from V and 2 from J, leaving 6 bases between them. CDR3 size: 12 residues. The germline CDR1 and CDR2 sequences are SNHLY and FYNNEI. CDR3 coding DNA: TGTGCCAGCAGCCCTTTCACAGATACGCAGTATTTT. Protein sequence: CASSPFTDTQYF.

CDR3: CASSLKAGAYEQYV. The DNA for the CDR3 is TGTGCCAGCAGCTTGAAAGCGGGGGCCTACGAGCAGTACGTC. The chain joins TRBV7-2 to TRBJ2-7, with 8 bases identical to TRBD2. CDR1 and CDR2 (germline): SGHTA, FQGNSA. The length of the CDR3 is 14 residues. The V segment lost 3 bases and the J segment 2 bases; nucleotides outside the gene matches: 3.

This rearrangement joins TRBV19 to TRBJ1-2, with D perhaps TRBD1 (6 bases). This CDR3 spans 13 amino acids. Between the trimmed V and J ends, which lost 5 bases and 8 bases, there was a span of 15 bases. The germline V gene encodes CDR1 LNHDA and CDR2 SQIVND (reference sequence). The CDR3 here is CASSFSQGTGYTF. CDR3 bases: TGTGCCAGTAGTTTTTCCCAGGGGACCGGCTACACCTTC.

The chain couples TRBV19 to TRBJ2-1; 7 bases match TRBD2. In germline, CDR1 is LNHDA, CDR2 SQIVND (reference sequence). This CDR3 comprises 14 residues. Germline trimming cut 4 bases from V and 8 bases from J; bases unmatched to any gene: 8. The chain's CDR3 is CASSKERGGDEQFF. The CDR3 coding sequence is TGTGCCAGTAGTAAGGAGCGGGGCGGGGATGAGCAGTTCTTC.

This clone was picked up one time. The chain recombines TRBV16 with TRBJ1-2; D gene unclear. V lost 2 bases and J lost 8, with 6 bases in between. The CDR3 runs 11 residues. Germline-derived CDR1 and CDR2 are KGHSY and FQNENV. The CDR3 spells CASSQGGGYTF. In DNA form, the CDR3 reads TGTGCCAGCAGCCAAGGTGGGGGCTACACCTTC.

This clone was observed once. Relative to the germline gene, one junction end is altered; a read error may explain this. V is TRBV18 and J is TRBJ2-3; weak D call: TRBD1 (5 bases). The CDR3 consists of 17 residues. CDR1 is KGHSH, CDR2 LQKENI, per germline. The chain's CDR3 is CASSPWEWQGSTDTQYF. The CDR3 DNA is TGTGCCAGCTCACCATGGGAATGGCAGGGCAGCACGGATACGCAGTATTTT.

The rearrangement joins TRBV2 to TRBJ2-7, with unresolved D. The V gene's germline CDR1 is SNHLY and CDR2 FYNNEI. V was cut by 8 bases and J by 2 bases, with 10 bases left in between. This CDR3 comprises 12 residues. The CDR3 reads CASGKGTYEQYV. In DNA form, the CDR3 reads TGTGCCAGCGGTAAGGGCACCTACGAGCAGTACGTC.

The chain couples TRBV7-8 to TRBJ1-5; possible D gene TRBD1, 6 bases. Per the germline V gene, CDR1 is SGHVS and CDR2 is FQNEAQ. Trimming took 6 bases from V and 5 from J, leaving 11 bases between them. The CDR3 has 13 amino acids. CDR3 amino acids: CASSLDRDQPQHF. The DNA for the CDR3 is TGTGCCAGCAGTTTGGACAGAGATCAGCCCCAGCATTTT.

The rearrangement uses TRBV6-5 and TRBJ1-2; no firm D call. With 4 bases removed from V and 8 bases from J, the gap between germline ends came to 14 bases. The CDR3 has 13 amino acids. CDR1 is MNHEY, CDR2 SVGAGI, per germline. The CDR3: CASSFFGVNGYTF. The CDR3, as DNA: TGTGCCAGCAGTTTCTTTGGTGTTAACGGCTACACCTTC.

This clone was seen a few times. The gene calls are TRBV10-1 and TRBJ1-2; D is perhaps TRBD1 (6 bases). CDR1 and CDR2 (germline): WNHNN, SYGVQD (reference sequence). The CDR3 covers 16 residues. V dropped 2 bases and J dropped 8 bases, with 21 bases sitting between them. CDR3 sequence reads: CASSEERTGTIGGYTF. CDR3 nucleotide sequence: TGCGCCAGCAGTGAGGAGAGAACAGGGACGATTGGAGGCTACACCTTC.

Written as DNA, the CDR3 is TGTGCCAGCAGCTACGGACTAGCGGGCACCGGGGAGCTGTTTTTT. Encoded protein: CASSYGLAGTGELFF. The chain joins TRBV6-5 to TRBJ2-2; 11 bases line up with TRBD2. The CDR3 covers 15 residues. J was trimmed by 4 bases and V by 6 bases; bases with no gene match: 4. Germline CDR1 MNHEY, CDR2 SVGAGI.

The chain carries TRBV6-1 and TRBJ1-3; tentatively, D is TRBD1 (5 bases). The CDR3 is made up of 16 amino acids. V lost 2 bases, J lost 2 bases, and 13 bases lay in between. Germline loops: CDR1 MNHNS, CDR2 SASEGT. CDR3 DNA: TGTGCCAGCAGTGAACGAAGGGGCCGAGCTGGAAACACCATATATTTT. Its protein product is CASSERRGRAGNTIYF.

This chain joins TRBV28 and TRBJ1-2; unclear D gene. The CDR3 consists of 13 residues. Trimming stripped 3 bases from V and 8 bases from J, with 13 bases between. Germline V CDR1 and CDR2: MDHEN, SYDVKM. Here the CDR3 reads CASSFMREGGYTF. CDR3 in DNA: TGTGCCAGCAGTTTCATGCGGGAGGGCGGCTACACCTTC.

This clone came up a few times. This CDR3 reads CASTMGQTNSPLHF. The CDR3 DNA is TGTGCCAGCACTATGGGACAGACTAATTCACCCCTCCACTTT. This chain connects TRBV3-1 (or the pseudogene TRBV3-2) to TRBJ1-6; 7 nucleotides agree with TRBD1. The CDR3 sequence is 14 residues long. The germline gives CDR1 LGHDT, CDR2 YNNKEL (reference sequence). Germline trimming cut 7 bases from V and 6 bases from J; bases unmatched to any gene: 6.

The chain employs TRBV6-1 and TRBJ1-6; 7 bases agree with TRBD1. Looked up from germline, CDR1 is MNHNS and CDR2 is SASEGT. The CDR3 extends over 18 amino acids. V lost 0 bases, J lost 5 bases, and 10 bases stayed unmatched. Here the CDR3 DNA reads TGTGCCAGCAGTGAAGCGTCGAGGGGGCAGTGGAATAATTCACCCCTCCACTTT. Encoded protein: CASSEASRGQWNNSPLHF.

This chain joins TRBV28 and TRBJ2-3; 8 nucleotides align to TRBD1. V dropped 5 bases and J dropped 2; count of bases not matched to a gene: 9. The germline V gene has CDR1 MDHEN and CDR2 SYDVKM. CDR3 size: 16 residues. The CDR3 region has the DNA TGTGCCAGCAGTCTTACAGGGGGTAGGATCACAGATACGCAGTATTTT. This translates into CASSLTGGRITDTQYF. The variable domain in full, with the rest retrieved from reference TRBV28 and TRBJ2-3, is DVKVTQSSRYLVKRTGEKVFLECVQDMDHENMFWYRQDPGLGLRLIYFSYDVKMKEKGDIPEGYSVSREKKERFSLILESASTNQTSMYLCASSLTGGRITDTQYFGPGTRLTVL.

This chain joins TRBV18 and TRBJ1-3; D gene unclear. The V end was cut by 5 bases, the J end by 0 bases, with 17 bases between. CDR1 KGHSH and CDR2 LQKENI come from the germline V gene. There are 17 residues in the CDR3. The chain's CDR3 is CASSGVRLQDSGNTIYF. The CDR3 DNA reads TGTGCCAGCTCAGGGGTGAGGCTTCAGGACTCTGGAAACACCATATATTTT.

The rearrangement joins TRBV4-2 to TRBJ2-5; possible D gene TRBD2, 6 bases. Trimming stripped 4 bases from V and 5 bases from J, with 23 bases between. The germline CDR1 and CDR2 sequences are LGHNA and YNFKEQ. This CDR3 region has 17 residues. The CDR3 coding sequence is TGTGCCAGCAGCCGAGCCCAACTAGCTCTAGGGGAGGAGACCCAGTACTTC. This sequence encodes CASSRAQLALGEETQYF.

CDR3 in amino acids: CASTTPQGGETQYF. Written as DNA, the CDR3 is TGTGCCAGCACAACCCCCCAGGGTGGAGAGACCCAGTACTTC. The chain couples TRBV28 to TRBJ2-5; D is perhaps TRBD1 (5 bases). Germline V gene sequence: CDR1 MDHEN, CDR2 SYDVKM. The CDR3 spans 14 residues. Between the trimmed V and J ends, which lost 7 bases and 4 bases, there was a span of 16 bases.

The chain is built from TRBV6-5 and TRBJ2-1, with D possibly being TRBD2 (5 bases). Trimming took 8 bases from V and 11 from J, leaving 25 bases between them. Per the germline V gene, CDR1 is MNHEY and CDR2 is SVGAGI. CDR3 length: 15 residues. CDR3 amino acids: CASSARRGNTMKQFF. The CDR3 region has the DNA TGTGCCAGCTCCGCGAGGAGAGGGAATACAATGAAGCAGTTCTTC.

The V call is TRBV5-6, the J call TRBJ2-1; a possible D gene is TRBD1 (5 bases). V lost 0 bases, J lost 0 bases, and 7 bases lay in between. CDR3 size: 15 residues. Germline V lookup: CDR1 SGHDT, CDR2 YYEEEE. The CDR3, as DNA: TGTGCCAGCAGCTTGGGACAGACCTCCTACAATGAGCAGTTCTTC. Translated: CASSLGQTSYNEQFF.

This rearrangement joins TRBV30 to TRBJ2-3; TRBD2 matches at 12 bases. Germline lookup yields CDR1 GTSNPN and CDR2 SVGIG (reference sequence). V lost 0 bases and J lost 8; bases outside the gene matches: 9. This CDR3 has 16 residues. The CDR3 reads CAWSVASGGAGSTQYF. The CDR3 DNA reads TGTGCCTGGAGTGTAGCTAGCGGGGGGGCGGGTAGTACGCAGTATTTT. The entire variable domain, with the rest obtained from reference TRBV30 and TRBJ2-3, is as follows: SQTIHQWPATLVQPVGSPLSLECTVEGTSNPNLYWYRQAAGRGLQLLFYSVGIGQISSEVPQNLSASRPQDRQFILSSKKLLLSDSGFYLCAWSVASGGAGSTQYFGPGTRLTVL.

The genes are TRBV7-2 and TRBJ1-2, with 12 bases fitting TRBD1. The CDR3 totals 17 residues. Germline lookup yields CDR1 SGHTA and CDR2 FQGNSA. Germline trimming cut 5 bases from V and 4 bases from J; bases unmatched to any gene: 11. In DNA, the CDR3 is TGTGCCAGCAGCAAAGCCGGGACAGGGGGCAAGGGCTATGGCTACACCTTC. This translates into CASSKAGTGGKGYGYTF.